Below, 15 T cell receptor beta chains from the same sample are listed, as sequenced in a study of CD8 T cells in Susac syndrome. After extraction with the RNeasy kit, about 0.45 to 1 ug of the RNA was reverse transcribed using random hexamers. TCRdb reprocessed the immunoSEQ multiplex PCR reads with MiXCR, giving one entry per CDR3 protein. Altogether a few hundred thousand distinct CDR3 sequences are present, roughly 85% being singletons, with the ten largest covering approximately 0.2%. Source material: CD8+ T cells from PBMCs. The receptors were gathered from a human donor with multiple sclerosis.

The chain carries TRBV15 and TRBJ2-1; D ambiguous. Germline V gene lookup returns CDR1 LNHNV and CDR2 YYDKDF (reference sequence). The length of the CDR3 is 13 residues. V was clipped by 5 bases and J by 10 bases, with 15 bases between them. DNA for the CDR3: TGTGCCACCAGCGGACGATCAATTGGCGAGCAGTTCTTC. This translates into CATSGRSIGEQFF.

V gene TRBV28 combines with J gene TRBJ2-7; the D gene could be TRBD1 or TRBD2 (6 bases each). The germline V gene encodes CDR1 MDHEN and CDR2 SYDVKM. This CDR3 has 15 residues. V was trimmed by 5 bases and J by 2 bases, leaving 16 bases between them. CDR3: CASSPQRGVPYEQYF. The CDR3 bases are TGTGCCAGCAGTCCCCAGAGGGGGGTTCCCTACGAGCAGTACTTC.

This rearrangement joins TRBV28 to TRBJ2-7, with TRBD1 identical over 8 bases. Per germline, CDR1 MDHEN and CDR2 SYDVKM. The CDR3 consists of 13 residues. The trim removed 6 bases at V and 4 bases at J, leaving 5 bases unmatched. This CDR3 is CASRATGGYEQYF. DNA of the CDR3: TGTGCCAGCAGGGCAACAGGGGGTTACGAGCAGTACTTC.

This clonotype appeared a few times. The V call is TRBV6-5, the J call TRBJ1-2, with D unresolved. CDR3 size: 13 residues. Trimming took off 6 bases at V and 4 bases at J, with 12 bases between the two ends. Germline V gene data show CDR1 as MNHEY and CDR2 as SVGAGI. Here the CDR3 DNA reads TGTGCCAGCAGAGACGACGCTTTCTATGGCTACACCTTC. Its protein is CASRDDAFYGYTF.

The chain links TRBV28 to TRBJ2-1; 8 nucleotides agree with TRBD2. Per the germline V gene, CDR1 is MDHEN and CDR2 is SYDVKM. J gave up 9 bases and V 3 bases, and 7 bases lay outside the gene matches. This CDR3 spans 14 amino acids. The chain's CDR3 is CASSFGLAGGEQFF. The CDR3 bases are TGTGCCAGCAGTTTTGGCCTAGCGGGTGGTGAGCAGTTCTTC.

The chain is built from TRBV11-2 and TRBJ2-5, with D maybe TRBD1 (6 bases). Trimming stripped 1 base from V and 5 bases from J, with 14 bases between. The CDR3 is 15 amino acids. Germline CDR1 and CDR2: SGHAT and FQNNGV. The CDR3, as DNA: TGTGCCAGCAGCTTAGGAGGGGGAATCAGGGAGACCCAGTACTTC. It specifies CASSLGGGIRETQYF.

This clonotype has just one count. The V call is TRBV5-8, the J call TRBJ2-7, with a possible D match to TRBD2 (6 bases). V lost 4 bases, J lost 2 bases, and 25 bases lay in between. This CDR3 contains 18 residues. In germline, CDR1 is SGHTS, CDR2 YDEGEE. CDR3 protein: CASSQRRGDLLSPYEQYF. In nucleotides, the CDR3 is TGTGCCAGCAGCCAACGGAGGGGCGACCTTCTTAGCCCCTACGAGCAGTACTTC.

The chain employs TRBV25-1 and TRBJ2-7; D may correspond to TRBD1 or TRBD2 (5 bases each). This CDR3 spans 13 amino acids. V was cut by 8 bases and J by 4 bases, with 15 bases left in between. Germline CDR1 is MGHDK and CDR2 is SYGVNS. The CDR3 DNA is TGTGCCAGCGGGACCCCGACCGGATACGAGCAGTACTTC. This codes for CASGTPTGYEQYF.

This clonotype turned up a few times. This chain links TRBV9 with TRBJ2-2; D call uncertain. The V end was cut by 0 bases, the J end by 4 bases, with 4 bases between. CDR1 is SGDLS, CDR2 YYNGEE, per germline. The CDR3 runs 13 residues. The CDR3 is CASSVVGTGELFF. The CDR3 coding sequence is TGTGCCAGCAGCGTAGTGGGCACCGGGGAGCTGTTTTTT.

The chain combines TRBV4-3 with TRBJ1-3; D not certain. Germline CDR1 LGHNA, CDR2 YSLEER. Deletions cut 0 bases from V and 0 bases from J, with 9 bases between. The CDR3 loop spans 16 amino acids. The CDR3 bases are TGCGCCAGCAGCCAAGAGGTAATGAGCTCTGGAAACACCATATATTTT. It codes for CASSQEVMSSGNTIYF.

The chain links TRBV27 to TRBJ1-5; no definite D call. The germline V gene encodes CDR1 MNHEY and CDR2 SMNVEV (reference sequence). V was cut by 4 bases and J by 7 bases, with 11 bases left in between. This CDR3 comprises 13 residues. The CDR3 sequence is CASSYAGSQPQHF. CDR3 nucleotide sequence: TGTGCCAGCAGTTACGCGGGTAGCCAGCCCCAGCATTTT.

The V call is TRBV11-2, the J call TRBJ1-2, with 9 bases that match TRBD1. Germline loops: CDR1 SGHAT, CDR2 FQNNGV. With V trimmed by 1 base and J by 5 bases, 14 bases remained unmatched. The CDR3 is 18 amino acids. CDR3 in amino acids: CASSLVGEQGAEKYGYTF. The CDR3 DNA reads TGTGCCAGCAGCTTAGTCGGCGAACAGGGGGCTGAAAAATATGGCTACACCTTC.

The chain employs TRBV27 and TRBJ2-3; tentative D call: TRBD1 (6 bases). The CDR3 has 15 amino acids. Deletions cut 0 bases from V and 0 bases from J, with 7 bases between. Germline-derived CDR1 and CDR2 are MNHEY and SMNVEV (reference sequence). DNA for the CDR3: TGTGCCAGCAGTTTATCAACAGGGAGCACAGATACGCAGTATTTT. Protein product: CASSLSTGSTDTQYF.

V gene TRBV9 combines with J gene TRBJ1-2; the D is unclear. The CDR3 is 21 residues long. The V end was cut by 0 bases, the J end by 4 bases, with 31 bases between. Germline lookup yields CDR1 SGDLS and CDR2 YYNGEE. The chain's CDR3 is CASSVASIGGDSLPNAYGYTF. DNA of the CDR3: TGTGCCAGCAGCGTAGCTTCGATTGGTGGAGACTCCCTACCAAATGCCTATGGCTACACCTTC. Full variable domain (missing parts from reference TRBV9 and TRBJ1-2): DSGVTQTPKHLITATGQRVTLRCSPRSGDLSVYWYQQSLDQGLQFLIQYYNGEERAKGNILERFSAQQFPDLHSELNLSSLELGDSALYFCASSVASIGGDSLPNAYGYTFGSGTRLTVV.

CDR3 amino acids: CASSLPVARMSPYGYTF. CDR3 in DNA: TGTGCCAGCAGCTTACCCGTCGCCCGGATGAGCCCCTATGGCTACACCTTC. The chain has TRBV7-9 and TRBJ1-2; no clear D. Germline V gene sequence: CDR1 SEHNR, CDR2 FQNEAQ (reference sequence). V was shortened by 2 bases and J by 4 bases, with 20 bases between the two germline ends. CDR3 length: 17 amino acids. The full variable domain, with the rest looked up from reference TRBV7-9 and TRBJ1-2, is DTGVSQNPRHKITKRGQNVTFRCDPISEHNRLYWYRQTLGQGPEFLTYFQNEAQLEKSRLLSDRFSAERPKGSFSTLEIQRTEQGDSAMYLCASSLPVARMSPYGYTFGSGTRLTVV.